Ten or more counts support the clone carrying this T cell receptor (beta chain). The antigen is unknown. These data are taken from a study of CD8+CD57+ T cells in acquired aplastic anemia. General observations from the study: Sharing between patients and controls was observed for roughly 30 CD8+ CDR3 sequences.

The ends lost 1 base at V and 2 bases at J; junction bases unmatched: 6. The CDR3 has 17 residues. CDR1 is SGHDN and CDR2 is FVKESK in the germline V gene. TCR beta VDJ and CDR3 profiles were obtained from a genomic DNA template. Each CDR3 protein is one row after TCRdb ran MiXCR on the reads. This table holds about 180,000 distinct CDR3 sequences, approximately 46% found once. The clonotype comes from a human donor in good health. The rearrangement uses TRBV14 and TRBJ1-1; 11 bases are shared with TRBD1. Sequenced material: sorted CD4+, CD8+, or CD8+CD57+ T cells (not recorded which) from PBMCs. This CDR3 is CASSQGTGGGGNTEAFF. The CDR3 DNA follows: TGTGCCAGCAGCCAAGGGACAGGGGGCGGAGGAAACACTGAAGCTTTCTTT.